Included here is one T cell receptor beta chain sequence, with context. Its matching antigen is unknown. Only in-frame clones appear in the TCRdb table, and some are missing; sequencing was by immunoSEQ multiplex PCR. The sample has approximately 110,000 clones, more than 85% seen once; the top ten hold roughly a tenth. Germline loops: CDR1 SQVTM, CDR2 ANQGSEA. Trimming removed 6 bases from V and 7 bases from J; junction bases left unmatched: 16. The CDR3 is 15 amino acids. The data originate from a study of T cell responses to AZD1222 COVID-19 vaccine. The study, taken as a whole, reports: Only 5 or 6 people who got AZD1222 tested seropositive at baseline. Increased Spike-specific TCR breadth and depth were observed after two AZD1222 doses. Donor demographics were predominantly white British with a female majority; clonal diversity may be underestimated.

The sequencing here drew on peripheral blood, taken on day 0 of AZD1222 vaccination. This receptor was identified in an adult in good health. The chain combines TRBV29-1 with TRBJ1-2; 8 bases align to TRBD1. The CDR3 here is CSVSSTGAVGLGYTF. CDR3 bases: TGCAGCGTCTCGTCGACAGGGGCGGTTGGTCTTGGCTACACCTTC.